This record concerns one T cell receptor beta chain sequence. The germline V and J ends were trimmed by 2 bases and 4 bases, with 20 bases remaining between them. The CDR3 loop spans 17 amino acids. The germline CDR1 and CDR2 sequences are LNHDA and SQIVND (reference sequence). Original processing notes: Using reference gene primer amplification, nucleated cell counts were estimated. Method: immunoSEQ multiplex PCR; TCRdb's copy keeps in-frame clones and lacks some. Clonal size and the V and J genes are those of that table, whereas D and trimming came from the DNA. The sample includes 200,000 to 300,000 clones, around 86% of them seen just once. The data stem from a study of blood T cell repertoires in COVID-19. Study as a whole: Acute-phase and convalescent COVID-19 samples originated in the United States, Italy and Spain. In each case, the material was cDNA or gDNA derived from T cells, B-cell-depleted T cells, or PBMCs.

J is TRBJ1-1 and V is TRBV19, with a weak D call TRBD1 (6 bases). The specimen sequenced was peripheral blood. The sequence derives from an older woman with active or convalescent COVID-19. The DNA of the CDR3 is TGTGCCAGTAGTATATGGGGTCCCGGGGGAGGGGGCACTGAAGCTTTCTTT. Its translation is CASSIWGPGGGGTEAFF.